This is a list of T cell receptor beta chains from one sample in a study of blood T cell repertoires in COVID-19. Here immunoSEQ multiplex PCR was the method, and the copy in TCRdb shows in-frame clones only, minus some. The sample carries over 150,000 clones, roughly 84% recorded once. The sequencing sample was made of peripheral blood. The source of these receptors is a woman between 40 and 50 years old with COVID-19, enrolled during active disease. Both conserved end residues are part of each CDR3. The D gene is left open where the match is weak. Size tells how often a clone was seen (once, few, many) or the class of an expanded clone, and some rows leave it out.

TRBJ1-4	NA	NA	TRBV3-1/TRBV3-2	TGTGCCAGCAGCACCGGGACAACTAATGAAAAACTGTTTTTT	CASSTGTTNEKLFF
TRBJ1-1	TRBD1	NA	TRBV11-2	TGTGCCAGCAGCTTCGACAGGGGGCGAATTGAAGCTTTCTTT	CASSFDRGRIEAFF
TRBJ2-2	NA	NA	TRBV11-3	TGTGCCAGCCAAGGAGGGTTCGGCACCGGGGAGCTGTTTTTT	CASQGGFGTGELFF
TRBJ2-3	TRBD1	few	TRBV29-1	TGCAGCGTTCGGAGACAGGGGGCGGGAGTTAGCACAGATACGCAGTATTTT	CSVRRQGAGVSTDTQYF
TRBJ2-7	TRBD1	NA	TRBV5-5	TGTGCCAGCAGCCCCGACAGGGTAGGATACGAGCAGTACTTC	CASSPDRVGYEQYF
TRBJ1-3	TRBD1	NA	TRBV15	TGTGCCACCAGCTGGGACAGGGGGCCCTCTGGAAACACCATATATTTT	CATSWDRGPSGNTIYF
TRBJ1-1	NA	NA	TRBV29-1	TGCAGCGTTCTGGAGAATGAAGCTTTCTTT	CSVLENEAFF
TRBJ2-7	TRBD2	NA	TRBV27	TGTGCCAGCAGTTTTAGCGGGACGACCTACGAGCAGTACTTC	CASSFSGTTYEQYF
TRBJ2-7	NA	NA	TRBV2	TGTGCCAGCAGTGAAACGGTCTACGAGCAGTACTTC	CASSETVYEQYF
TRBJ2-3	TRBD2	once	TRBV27	TGTGCCAGCAGTTTACGTTGCCGGACTAAGTCGAAGCGGGGGAGATTCACAGATACGCAGTATTTT	CASSLRCRTKSKRGRFTDTQYF
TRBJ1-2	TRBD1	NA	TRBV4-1	TGCGCCAGCAGGTTTGGGACAGCGGAGTCTCGCTATGGCTACACCTTC	CASRFGTAESRYGYTF
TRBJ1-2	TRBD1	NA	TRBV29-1	TGCAGCGTTGCAGGGGGCCCAGGATATGGCTACACCTTC	CSVAGGPGYGYTF
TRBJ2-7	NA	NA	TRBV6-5	TGTGCCAGCAGTAATAAGGGACACCTCCTCTACGAGCAGTACTTC	CASSNKGHLLYEQYF
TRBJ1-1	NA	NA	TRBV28	TGTGCCAGCAGTTCCCCCCCCCGGGGGGACACTGAAGCTTTCTTT	CASSSPPRGDTEAFF
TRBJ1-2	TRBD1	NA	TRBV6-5	TGTGCCAGCAGTAAGACAGGGAAAGGTGGGACGGGCTACACCTTC	CASSKTGKGGTGYTF
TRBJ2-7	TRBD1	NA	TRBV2	TGTGCCAGCGACGTAGGGACAGGGAACGAGCAGTACTTC	CASDVGTGNEQYF
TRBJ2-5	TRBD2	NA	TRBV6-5	TGTGCCAGCAGTTCGACTAGCCCCCGGGGGACCCAGTACTTC	CASSSTSPRGTQYF
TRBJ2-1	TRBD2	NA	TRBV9	TGTGCCAGCAGCCTCCCGAGGCGGGAGTCCAATGAGCAGTTCTTC	CASSLPRRESNEQFF
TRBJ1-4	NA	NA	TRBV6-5	TGTGCCAGCAGTCCCCCTTCGGGGAGAAAACTGTTTTTT	CASSPPSGRKLFF
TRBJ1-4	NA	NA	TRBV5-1	TGCGCCAGCAGCTGGGATCCCGGGACGGGGGGAGATGAAAAACTGTTTTTT	CASSWDPGTGGDEKLFF
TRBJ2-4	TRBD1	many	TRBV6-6	TGTGCCAGCAGAACCACCGGGACAGGGTTCAAAAACATTCAGTACTTC	CASRTTGTGFKNIQYF
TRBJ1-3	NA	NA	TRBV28	TGTGCCAGCAGTTCGGGTGAGAACAGGCACCGAAACACCATATATTTT	CASSSGENRHRNTIYF
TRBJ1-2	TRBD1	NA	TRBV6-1	TGTGCCAGCAGTGAAAGAGGCATTACCGGCCAGGGGGCGCGAGGCTACACCTTC	CASSERGITGQGARGYTF
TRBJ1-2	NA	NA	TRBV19	TGTGCCAGTAGTATAGACAGGGGCAGCGGCTACACCTTC	CASSIDRGSGYTF
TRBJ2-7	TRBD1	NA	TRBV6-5	TGTGCCAGCAGGGGGACAGAGTGGTCCGAGCAGTACTTC	CASRGTEWSEQYF
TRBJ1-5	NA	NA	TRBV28	TGTGCCAGCAGTTTGTCGGTTGCGGGCAATCAGCCCCAGCATTTT	CASSLSVAGNQPQHF
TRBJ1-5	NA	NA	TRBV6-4	TGTGCCAGCAGTGACTCTGGCGGGGGTAGGCCCCAGCATTTT	CASSDSGGGRPQHF
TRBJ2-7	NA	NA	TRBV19	TGTGCCAGTAGTACGACCCCGACAGGCCTCTACGAGCAGTACTTC	CASSTTPTGLYEQYF
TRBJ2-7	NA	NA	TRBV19	TGTGCCAGTACCGATCGGGATCTCTACGAGCAGTACTTC	CASTDRDLYEQYF
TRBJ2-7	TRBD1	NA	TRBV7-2	TGTGCCAGCAGCCTGGACAGGGTCTCCTACGAGCAGTACTTC	CASSLDRVSYEQYF
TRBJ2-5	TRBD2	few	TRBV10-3	TGTGCCATCAGTGAGTCCCTAGCGGGACAAGAGACCCAGTACTTC	CAISESLAGQETQYF
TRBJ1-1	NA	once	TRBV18	TGTGCCAGCCTACCTAGGGGGATGAACACTGAAGCTTTCTTT	CASLPRGMNTEAFF
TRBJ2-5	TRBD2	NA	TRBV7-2	TGTGCCAGCAGCTTAGAACTAGCGGGGGGCCTGTACCAAGAGACCCAGTACTTC	CASSLELAGGLYQETQYF
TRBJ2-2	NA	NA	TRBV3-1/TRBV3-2	TGTGCCAGCAGCCTGCCTAGAGAGAGGGCCGGGGAGCTGTTTTTT	CASSLPRERAGELFF
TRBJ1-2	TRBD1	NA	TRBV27	TGTGCCAGCAGTTTCCTGGGACAGCAAAACTATGGCTACACCTTC	CASSFLGQQNYGYTF
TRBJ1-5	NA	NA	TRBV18	TGTGCCAGCTCACCACCGGGCGGGCAGCCCCAGCATTTT	CASSPPGGQPQHF
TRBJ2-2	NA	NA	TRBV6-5	TGTGCCAGCAGTTCGGAGAGTGACACCGGGGAGCTGTTTTTT	CASSSESDTGELFF
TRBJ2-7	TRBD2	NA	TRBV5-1	TGCGCCAGCAGAAACGGGACTAGCGGAACCTACGAGCAGTACTTC	CASRNGTSGTYEQYF
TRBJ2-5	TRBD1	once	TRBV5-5	TGTGCCAGCAGCTCGGGACAGATAAGGGAGACCCAGTACTTC	CASSSGQIRETQYF
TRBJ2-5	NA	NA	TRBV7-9	TGTGCCAGCAGCTCCCGAGCAGGGCTGGAGACCCAGTACTTC	CASSSRAGLETQYF
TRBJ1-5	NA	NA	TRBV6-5	TGTGCCAGCAGCCTAGGGTGGGACGGGAGGCAGCCCCAGCATTTT	CASSLGWDGRQPQHF
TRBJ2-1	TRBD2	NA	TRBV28	TGTGCCAGCCGCCCCCCGACTAGCGGGAGTTGGGGCAGAGAGCAGTTCTTC	CASRPPTSGSWGREQFF
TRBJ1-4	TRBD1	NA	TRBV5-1	TGCGCCAGCAGCGCCGGGACAGTTGAAAAACTGTTTTTT	CASSAGTVEKLFF
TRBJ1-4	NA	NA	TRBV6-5	TGTGCCAGCAGCCGACAGCCGAATGAAAAACTGTTTTTT	CASSRQPNEKLFF
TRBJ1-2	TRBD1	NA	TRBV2	TGTGCCAGCTGTCCCCTGGACAGGGGGATACATGGCTACACCTTC	CASCPLDRGIHGYTF
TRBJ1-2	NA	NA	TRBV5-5	TGTGCCAGCAGCCTTGAGGGATTTGACTATGGCTACACCTTC	CASSLEGFDYGYTF
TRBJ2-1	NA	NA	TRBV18	TGTGCCAGCTCACCACTCCCTATTCCGATCTACAATGAGCAGTTCTTC	CASSPLPIPIYNEQFF
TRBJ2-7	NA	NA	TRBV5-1	TGCGCCAGCAGCTTGACAGTGTCCTACGAGCAGTACTTC	CASSLTVSYEQYF
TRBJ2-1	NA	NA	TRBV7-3	TGTGCCAGCAGCCTTCCGACATCCCACAATGAGCAGTTCTTC	CASSLPTSHNEQFF
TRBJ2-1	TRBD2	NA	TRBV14	TGTGCCAGCAGCCAACAACTAGCGGGGGACAATGAGCAGTTCTTC	CASSQQLAGDNEQFF
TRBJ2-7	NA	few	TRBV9	TGTGCCAGCAGCGCCCCACGTCGGGGGAGTTTGACCGAGCAGTACTTC	CASSAPRRGSLTEQYF
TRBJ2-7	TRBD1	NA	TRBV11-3	TGTGCCAGCAGCCCGGGACAGGGGGCCTCCTACGAGCAGTACTTC	CASSPGQGASYEQYF
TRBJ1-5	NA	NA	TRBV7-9	TGTGCCAGCAGCCCAGGAAGTCAGCCCCAGCATTTT	CASSPGSQPQHF
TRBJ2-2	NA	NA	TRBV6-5	TGTGCCACTCTGAGGGGGTGGGGAGCCGGGGAGCTGTTTTTT	CATLRGWGAGELFF